Each of the 27 T cell receptor beta chains below was sequenced from the same sample in a study of memory CD4+ T cells and cytomegalovirus serostatus (dated by TCRdb to between 2018 and 2020). Preparation of the library involved the immunoSEQ multiplex PCR assay. TCRdb obtained this table from immuneACCESS and retained in-frame rearrangements with V and J assigned. These tables miss some clones; where compared with another copy, unresolved V genes account for less than half of the shortfall, and the remainder is unexplained. This sample gives tens of thousands of clones in total; 82% of them show up just once. Roughly 0.4% of the sample goes to the ten largest clones. A FACSAria II was used to sort memory CD4+ T cells, defined as single viable CD3+CD4+CD8-CD45RO+ cells. Material for sequencing was memory CD4+ T cells from blood. These TCRs come from an adult in good health and CMV-seronegative.

The chain links TRBV19 to TRBJ2-7; D gene unclear. This CDR3 has 15 amino acids. Germline lookup yields CDR1 LNHDA and CDR2 SQIVND (reference sequence). Trimming took 2 bases from V and 1 from J, leaving 12 bases between them. CDR3 bases: TGTGCCAGTAGTATAAGTCAGACCTTTTCCTACGAGCAGTACTTC. Encoded protein: CASSISQTFSYEQYF.

The CDR3 loop reads CASSSPYGYTF. The CDR3 DNA follows: TGTGCCAGCAGTTCCCCTTATGGCTACACCTTC. The gene calls are TRBV28 and TRBJ1-2; no definite D call. The germline CDR1 and CDR2 sequences are MDHEN and SYDVKM. V was clipped by 4 bases and J by 5 bases, with 5 bases between them. The CDR3 loop spans 11 amino acids.

V and J are TRBV5-4 and TRBJ2-1, with D unclear. In germline, CDR1 is SGHNT, CDR2 YYREEE (reference sequence). This CDR3 has 13 amino acids. The V and J ends lost 5 bases and 3 bases respectively, with 9 bases between them. CDR3 sequence reads: CASRGFGYNEQFF. CDR3 DNA: TGTGCCAGCAGGGGATTCGGCTACAATGAGCAGTTCTTC.

The V call is TRBV7-9, the J call TRBJ1-1, with D perhaps matching TRBD1 (6 bases). CDR1 SEHNR and CDR2 FQNEAQ come from the germline V gene (reference sequence). The V end was cut by 5 bases, the J end by 0 bases, with 13 bases between. This CDR3 region has 15 residues. The CDR3 reads CASSLTAGVNTEAFF. For the CDR3, the DNA is TGTGCCAGCAGCCTGACCGCAGGGGTGAACACTGAAGCTTTCTTT.

There are a few counts of this clone. The same CDR3 is also encoded by other DNA sequences in this sample. The V and J genes are TRBV7-9 and TRBJ2-7, with a possible D match to TRBD1 (6 bases). V lost 1 base and J lost 0, with 10 bases in between. Germline CDR1 and CDR2: SEHNR and FQNEAQ (reference sequence). This CDR3 region has 15 residues. The CDR3 region has the DNA TGTGCCAGCAGCTTAGGACAGGCCAGCTCCTACGAGCAGTACTTC. Translating gives CASSLGQASSYEQYF.

The J gene is TRBJ2-2, the V gene TRBV25-1; TRBD2 aligns across 7 bases. CDR1 MGHDK and CDR2 SYGVNS come from the germline V gene. The V segment lost 8 bases and the J segment 3 bases; nucleotides outside the gene matches: 9. The CDR3 consists of 15 residues. The CDR3: CASRGVGRDTGELFF. The DNA of the CDR3 is TGTGCCAGCCGGGGGGTGGGGCGCGACACCGGGGAGCTGTTTTTT.

CDR3 protein: CASSQEKNGVVQFF. The CDR3 DNA follows: TGCGCCAGCAGCCAAGAAAAAAACGGTGTCGTGCAGTTCTTC. The chain carries TRBV4-3 and TRBJ2-1; unclear D gene. The CDR3 has 14 residues. V was cut by 0 bases and J by 12 bases, with 15 bases left in between. Germline loops: CDR1 LGHNA, CDR2 YSLEER.

The chain uses TRBV2 and TRBJ1-6; D is perhaps TRBD1 (5 bases). This CDR3 has 13 amino acids. The V gene lost 6 bases and the J gene lost 8 bases, with 11 bases spanning the gap. The germline CDR1 and CDR2 sequences are SNHLY and FYNNEI. The CDR3 spells CASRQEGYSPLHF. Written as DNA, the CDR3 is TGTGCCAGCAGACAGGAGGGATATTCACCCCTCCACTTT.

The chain is built from TRBV10-3 and TRBJ1-5; D is ambiguous. CDR3 length equals 14 residues. The ends were cut back, 4 bases at V and 5 bases at J, with 12 bases in the middle. CDR1 and CDR2 (germline): ENHRY, SYGVKD. CDR3 sequence reads: CAISAQGSDQPQHF. For the CDR3, the DNA is TGTGCCATCAGTGCCCAAGGGTCCGATCAGCCCCAGCATTTT.

The genes are TRBV7-6 and TRBJ1-4; tentative D call: TRBD1 (6 bases). V was trimmed by 0 bases and J by 5 bases, leaving 13 bases between them. Germline CDR1 and CDR2: SGHVS and FNYEAQ. The CDR3 runs to 16 residues. The CDR3 loop is CASSLAQGFQNEKLFF. The CDR3 DNA follows: TGTGCCAGCAGCTTAGCTCAGGGGTTCCAGAATGAAAAACTGTTTTTT.

V is TRBV9 and J is TRBJ2-1, with D possibly being TRBD1 or TRBD2 (5 bases each). CDR1 is SGDLS, CDR2 YYNGEE, per germline. V lost 4 bases and J lost 10, with 21 bases in between. This CDR3 is built from 15 residues. This chain's CDR3 is CASSLVPEGHREQFF. DNA for the CDR3: TGTGCCAGCAGCTTGGTCCCCGAGGGGCACAGAGAGCAGTTCTTC.

This chain links TRBV18 with TRBJ1-3; no reliable D call. Between the trimmed V and J ends, which lost 3 bases and 1 base, there was a span of 10 bases. The CDR3 has 15 amino acids. In germline, CDR1 is KGHSH, CDR2 LQKENI. In DNA form, the CDR3 reads TGTGCCAGCTCACCCGCACCCCCATCTGGAAACACCATATATTTT. It encodes CASSPAPPSGNTIYF.

The V gene is TRBV29-1, the J gene TRBJ2-4; D gene unclear. Per germline, CDR1 SQVTM and CDR2 ANQGSEA. The CDR3 length is 13 residues. V was trimmed by 5 bases and J by 7 bases, leaving 15 bases between them. The CDR3: CSVYLVVANIQYF. The CDR3 nucleotides are TGCAGCGTTTACCTTGTCGTTGCGAACATTCAGTACTTC.

The chain joins TRBV10-1 to TRBJ2-1; 10 bases map to TRBD2. J lost 7 bases, V lost 3 bases, and 6 bases had no gene match. The CDR3 contains 15 residues. The germline gives CDR1 WNHNN, CDR2 SYGVQD (reference sequence). CDR3 residues: CASSDSGGLRNEQFF. CDR3 nucleotide sequence: TGCGCCAGCAGTGATAGCGGGGGGTTGAGGAATGAGCAGTTCTTC.

The chain employs TRBV19 and TRBJ1-1, with TRBD1 matching over 7 bases. The J segment lost 0 bases and the V segment lost 9 bases, leaving 7 bases of the junction unmatched. The CDR3 runs to 14 residues. Germline-derived CDR1 and CDR2 are LNHDA and SQIVND (reference sequence). The CDR3 sequence: CASRDSAMNTEAFF. Here the CDR3 DNA reads TGTGCCAGCAGGGACAGCGCTATGAACACTGAAGCTTTCTTT.

The chain has TRBV2 and TRBJ2-5; D gene ambiguous. The J call may be wrong; the DNA end is better matched by TRBJ2-7. The germline CDR1 and CDR2 sequences are SNHLY and FYNNEI. This CDR3 comprises 13 residues. In DNA, the CDR3 is TGTGCCAGCAGTGAATTGGGAAGTAGCGAGCAGTACTTC. This sequence encodes CASSELGSSEQYF.

The chain is built from TRBV29-1 and TRBJ2-7, with 10 bases lining up with TRBD1. V gave up 6 bases and J gave up 3 bases; unmatched junction bases: 8. Germline CDR1 reads SQVTM; CDR2 reads ANQGSEA. The CDR3 is 14 residues long. The CDR3: CSVSGQGGGYEQYF. The DNA of the CDR3 is TGCAGCGTCAGCGGACAGGGGGGAGGCTACGAGCAGTACTTC.

This clone occurred a few times. This chain joins TRBV4-1 and TRBJ1-4, with D possibly being TRBD1 (6 bases). The CDR3 runs to 15 residues. Germline CDR1 MGHRA, CDR2 YSYEKL. Trimming shortened V by 2 bases and J by 3 bases, and 10 bases separated the two germline ends. Here the CDR3 reads CASSQRTVANEKLFF. Written as DNA, the CDR3 is TGCGCCAGCAGCCAACGGACAGTTGCTAATGAAAAACTGTTTTTT.

This clone came up a few times. The CDR3 is CASSLSTNEKLFF. The CDR3, as DNA: TGTGCCAGCAGCTTGTCAACTAATGAAAAACTGTTTTTT. The chain uses TRBV11-1 and TRBJ1-4, with D unresolved. CDR3 length equals 13 residues. The germline CDR1 and CDR2 sequences are SGHAT and FQDESV (reference sequence). Trimming removed 3 bases at V and 0 bases at J, with 2 bases between.

The chain links TRBV10-1 to TRBJ1-1; D perhaps matches TRBD1 (5 bases). Looked up from germline, CDR1 is WNHNN and CDR2 is SYGVQD (reference sequence). This CDR3 has 12 residues. The CDR3 loop reads CVGRGPNTEAFF. In nucleotides, the CDR3 is TGCGTCGGTAGGGGCCCGAACACTGAAGCTTTCTTT.

This chain joins TRBV2 and TRBJ1-2; TRBD1 aligns across 12 bases. The CDR3 loop spans 15 amino acids. Trimming cost V 8 bases and J 4 bases; bases outside gene matches: 8. CDR1 is SNHLY, CDR2 FYNNEI, per germline. The CDR3 DNA reads as TGTGCCAGCCGGGGACAGGGGGCTCGGGGCTATGGCTACACCTTC. It is translated as CASRGQGARGYGYTF.

The chain employs TRBV7-8 and TRBJ2-5; TRBD1 matches 7 bases. The CDR3 is 15 amino acids. CDR1 and CDR2 from the germline V gene are SGHVS and FQNEAQ. J was trimmed by 5 bases and V by 4 bases; bases with no gene match: 10. The CDR3 reads CASSSRWVDRETQYF. The CDR3 nucleotides read TGTGCCAGCAGCTCCCGGTGGGTGGACAGGGAGACCCAGTACTTC.

The chain links TRBV5-4 to TRBJ1-2, with 7 nucleotides matching TRBD1. V lost 4 bases to trimming and J lost 4 bases; unmatched junction nucleotides: 10. Germline V gene lookup returns CDR1 SGHNT and CDR2 YYREEE (reference sequence). The CDR3 contains 15 residues. The CDR3 coding sequence is TGTGCCAGCAGCCTGGTAGGACAGGATACCTATGGCTACACCTTC. Translating gives CASSLVGQDTYGYTF.

The chain couples TRBV5-6 to TRBJ2-5; 7 positions agree with TRBD1. Per the germline V gene, CDR1 is SGHDT and CDR2 is YYEEEE. With V trimmed by 4 bases and J by 3 bases, 3 bases remained unmatched. The CDR3 extends over 13 amino acids. CDR3 sequence (DNA): TGTGCCAGCAGCACCGGGACAGAAGAGACCCAGTACTTC. It is translated as CASSTGTEETQYF.

This rearrangement joins TRBV7-2 to TRBJ2-5, with 9 bases fitting TRBD2. The V gene's germline CDR1 is SGHTA and CDR2 FQGNSA. The junction had 2 bases not matched to a gene; V was cut back by 2 bases and J by 1 base. This CDR3 is 15 amino acids long. CDR3 in amino acids: CASSLLAGPQETQYF. The DNA of the CDR3 is TGTGCCAGCAGCTTACTAGCGGGGCCCCAAGAGACCCAGTACTTC.

Here the CDR3 reads CAIRGGPWDEQFF. The CDR3 nucleotides read TGTGCCATCAGAGGGGGTCCCTGGGATGAGCAGTTCTTC. The chain joins TRBV10-3 to TRBJ2-1; D may be TRBD1 (6 bases). This CDR3 comprises 13 residues. Per the germline V gene, CDR1 is ENHRY and CDR2 is SYGVKD. V was pared by 6 bases and J by 8 bases, with 14 bases between.

The chain uses TRBV4-2 and TRBJ2-7, with D unclear. V lost 1 base, J lost 4 bases, and 8 bases lay in between. Looked up from germline, CDR1 is LGHNA and CDR2 is YNFKEQ. The CDR3 contains 13 residues. The DNA of the CDR3 is TGTGCCAGCAGCCAAGGCCCGGTGTACGAGCAGTACTTC. It encodes CASSQGPVYEQYF.